The rows below give T cell receptor beta chains drawn from one sample of a study of technical replicates of blood from several donors. The repertoire was sequenced with immunoSEQ multiplex PCR; TCRdb's copy has only in-frame clones and lacks some. The repertoire holds some 66,000 clones, with over 75% as singletons. The sequencing input was PBMCs. These TCRs come from a human donor in good health. Some clones in this sample may be carry-over from other donors' samples. Each CDR3 is given with its conserved first and last residue. Each record gives: D gene, J gene, V gene, CDR3 protein, CDR3 DNA. A D gene is named only where the DNA matches it firmly.

NA,TRBJ2-2,TRBV7-6,CASSPRASSVTGELFF,TGTGCCAGCAGCCCCCGGGCAAGTAGCGTCACCGGGGAGCTGTTTTTT
NA,TRBJ2-1,TRBV9,CASSVREDIGNEQFF,TGTGCCAGCAGCGTAAGGGAGGACATCGGTAATGAGCAGTTCTTC
NA,TRBJ1-1,TRBV30,CACTQGPTEAFF,TGTGCCTGTACACAGGGTCCCACTGAAGCTTTCTTT
NA,TRBJ1-1,TRBV5-1,CASSLGQTMNTEAFF,TGCGCCAGCAGCTTGGGTCAGACTATGAACACTGAAGCTTTCTTT
NA,TRBJ1-5,TRBV2,CASSGQAREPQHF,TGTGCCAGCAGTGGACAGGCCCGAGAGCCCCAGCATTTT
TRBD2,TRBJ2-3,TRBV4-1,CASSQDFSFGTSGAEDTQYF,TGCGCCAGCAGCCAAGATTTCAGTTTCGGGACTAGCGGGGCGGAAGATACGCAGTATTTT
NA,TRBJ2-1,TRBV4-1,CASSQGVRGLGGLYNEQFF,TGCGCCAGCAGCCAAGGGGTCAGGGGCCTAGGTGGGCTCTACAATGAGCAGTTCTTC
TRBD1,TRBJ2-1,TRBV7-9,CASSSPGQGRYNEQFF,TGTGCCAGCAGCTCCCCGGGACAGGGGCGCTACAATGAGCAGTTCTTC
TRBD2,TRBJ2-7,TRBV7-9,CASSPRTSGSYEQYF,TGTGCCAGCAGCCCGAGGACTAGCGGCTCCTACGAGCAGTACTTC
NA,TRBJ2-7,TRBV27,CASRKGRAINYEQYF,TGTGCCAGCAGAAAAGGGCGGGCAATAAACTACGAGCAGTACTTC
NA,TRBJ2-5,TRBV5-1,CASSLAYHYQETQYF,TGCGCCAGCAGCTTGGCCTACCACTACCAAGAGACCCAGTACTTC
NA,TRBJ1-1,TRBV6-5,CASMDPRGAGTEAFF,TGTGCCAGCATGGACCCACGGGGGGCAGGCACTGAAGCTTTCTTT
TRBD1,TRBJ2-4,TRBV7-2,CASSYPGGQGTKNIQYF,TGTGCCAGCAGCTACCCCGGGGGACAGGGGACGAAAAACATTCAGTACTTC